The T cell receptor beta chain under discussion was sequenced for a study of identical twins. Study-wide findings and caveats: The analysis was cross-sectional rather than longitudinal within donors. Beta out-of-frame sequences showed weaker excess sharing between twins.

CDR3 size: 13 residues. Germline CDR1 reads GTSNPN; CDR2 reads SVGIG (reference sequence). The germline V and J ends were trimmed by 0 bases and 2 bases, with 8 bases remaining between them. Unique molecular identifiers were present on the cDNA, and a universal primer site came from template switching. TCRdb itself ran the 5' RACE reads through MiXCR, one entry per CDR3 protein. Found here are 250,000 to 350,000 distinct CDR3 sequences, roughly 9% of them singletons; the top ten hold 6% to 8.5%. About this clonotype itself: No antigen is known for it.

These data were likewise used in another study, on yellow fever vaccine responses in identical twins.

V is TRBV30 and J is TRBJ2-7; no definite D call. The sequencing sample was made of CD8+ T cells sorted from blood. The sequence was obtained from a woman younger than 35 in good health. CDR3 sequence reads: CAWSVMVTYEQYF. The CDR3 nucleotides read TGTGCCTGGAGTGTTATGGTAACCTACGAGCAGTACTTC.